This T cell receptor (beta chain) was recovered during a study of blood T cell repertoires in COVID-19. Across the study: The United States, Italy and Spain were the sources of the acute and convalescent COVID-19 samples. Nucleic acid was either cDNA or gDNA, and it came from T cells, B-cell-depleted T cells, or PBMCs.

In the source study's methods: Reference gene primer amplification gave estimated nucleated cell counts. Sequencing was performed with immunoSEQ multiplex PCR; in TCRdb, only in-frame clones are kept and a portion is missing. V, J and clone size were drawn from that table, and D and trimming were deduced from the DNA. Of about 270,000 clones listed, around 81% are singletons. The source of this sequence is a woman aged 55-75 years with active or convalescent COVID-19. Sequencing input: peripheral blood.

The CDR3 loop reads CASSLEGSNQPQHF. The CDR3 coding sequence is TGTGCCAGCAGCTTGGAGGGGAGCAATCAGCCCCAGCATTTT. The genes are TRBV5-8 and TRBJ1-5, with a tentative D call TRBD1 (5 bases). CDR3 length: 14 residues. The germline V and J ends were trimmed by 0 bases and 1 base, with 5 bases remaining between them. The V gene's germline CDR1 is SGHTS and CDR2 YDEGEE.